Each of the 16 T cell receptor beta chains below was sequenced from the same sample in a study of blood T cell repertoires in COVID-19. TCRdb's table, derived via immunoSEQ multiplex PCR, lists solely in-frame clones and lacks some. The sample yields about 140,000 clones, about 86% seen once. The sequenced sample was peripheral blood. These receptors all come from an older woman with acute or convalescent COVID-19.

The CDR3 is CASSEYSLISTDTQYF. The CDR3 DNA follows: TGTGCCAGCAGCGAATACAGTCTTATTAGCACAGATACGCAGTATTTT. The genes are TRBV9 and TRBJ2-3; D remains unclear. The CDR3 sequence is 16 residues long. The germline CDR1 and CDR2 sequences are SGDLS and YYNGEE. The germline V and J ends were trimmed by 3 bases and 0 bases, with 14 bases remaining between them.

The gene calls are TRBV25-1 and TRBJ1-5, with D possibly being TRBD1 (5 bases). Germline CDR1 MGHDK, CDR2 SYGVNS. V lost 6 bases and J lost 0, with 12 bases in between. This CDR3 spans 15 amino acids. The CDR3 DNA reads TGTGCCAGCAGCCCGGACATTGATAGCAATCAGCCCCAGCATTTT. It codes for CASSPDIDSNQPQHF. Based on the CDR3 plus reference TRBV25-1 and TRBJ1-5, the full variable domain is EADIYQTPRYLVIGTGKKITLECSQTMGHDKMYWYQQDPGMELHLIHYSYGVNSTEKGDLSSESTVSRIRTEHFPLTLESARPSHTSQYLCASSPDIDSNQPQHFGDGTRLSIL.

The chain recombines TRBV5-4 with TRBJ1-1; no firm D call. Germline values: CDR1 SGHNT, CDR2 YYREEE (reference sequence). There are 15 residues in the CDR3. V was pared by 4 bases and J by 0 bases, with 13 bases between. The CDR3 here is CASSPLGALNTEAFF. The DNA of the CDR3 is TGTGCCAGCAGCCCCCTTGGAGCCCTGAACACTGAAGCTTTCTTT.

The V and J genes are TRBV6-5 and TRBJ2-2, with TRBD1 matching 8 bases. The CDR3 extends over 14 amino acids. The germline gives CDR1 MNHEY, CDR2 SVGAGI. V was pared by 5 bases and J by 7 bases, with 6 bases of the junction left unmatched. The CDR3 DNA follows: TGTGCCAGCAGTACGGACAGGGTCGGCGGGGAGCTGTTTTTT. It encodes CASSTDRVGGELFF.

This sequence joins TRBV10-2 and TRBJ2-5, with D perhaps matching TRBD1 (6 bases). Between the trimmed V and J ends, which lost 3 bases and 4 bases, there was a span of 6 bases. The CDR3 length is 12 residues. Germline V gene sequence: CDR1 WSHSY, CDR2 SAAADI. The CDR3 sequence: CASSEQGETQYF. CDR3 in DNA: TGCGCCAGCAGTGAACAGGGAGAGACCCAGTACTTC.

This sequence joins TRBV3-1 (or the pseudogene TRBV3-2) and TRBJ1-2; the match to TRBD1 covers 7 bases. Per germline, CDR1 LGHDT and CDR2 YNNKEL (reference sequence). The junction had 11 bases not matched to a gene; V was cut back by 3 bases and J by 7 bases. This CDR3 is 15 amino acids long. The CDR3 protein is CASSQKGGGASGYTF. As DNA, the CDR3 is TGTGCCAGCAGCCAGAAAGGAGGGGGCGCGTCTGGCTACACCTTC.

This rearrangement joins TRBV14 to TRBJ1-3; perhaps TRBD1 as D (6 bases). V was shortened by 5 bases and J by 4 bases, with 15 bases between the two germline ends. This CDR3 contains 15 residues. The V gene's germline CDR1 is SGHDN and CDR2 FVKESK. The CDR3 protein is CASSIGGAFGNTIYF. DNA for the CDR3: TGTGCCAGCAGCATTGGGGGGGCTTTCGGAAACACCATATATTTT.

The rearrangement uses TRBV27 and TRBJ2-7; 14 nucleotides align to TRBD2. The CDR3 contains 15 residues. Trimming cost V 5 bases and J 0 bases; bases outside gene matches: 0. The germline CDR1 and CDR2 sequences are MNHEY and SMNVEV (reference sequence). This CDR3 reads CASSGTSGGSYEQYF. The CDR3 DNA is TGTGCCAGCAGTGGGACTAGCGGGGGCTCCTACGAGCAGTACTTC.

The chain has TRBV3-1 (or the pseudogene TRBV3-2) and TRBJ1-2, with D unclear. This CDR3 has 14 residues. V was shortened by 6 bases and J by 2 bases, with 13 bases between the two germline ends. Germline assignment: CDR1 LGHDT and CDR2 YNNKEL (reference sequence). This chain's CDR3 is CASRGGQTNYGYTF. The DNA of the CDR3 is TGTGCCAGCAGGGGAGGGCAGACCAACTATGGCTACACCTTC.

The gene calls are TRBV6-5 and TRBJ1-1; 7 bases map to TRBD1. V was pared by 6 bases and J by 1 base, with 5 bases of the junction left unmatched. The germline gives CDR1 MNHEY, CDR2 SVGAGI. The CDR3 consists of 14 residues. The CDR3 DNA follows: TGTGCCAGCAGCTTGACAGGGACGAACACTGAAGCTTTCTTT. It codes for CASSLTGTNTEAFF.

The rearrangement joins TRBV24-1 to TRBJ2-1; the match to TRBD1 covers 10 bases. With V trimmed by 6 bases and J by 3 bases, 7 bases remained unmatched. The length of the CDR3 is 16 residues. The germline gives CDR1 KGHDR, CDR2 SFDVKD. The CDR3: CATSYRGTGVYNEQFF. The CDR3 DNA sequence: TGTGCCACCAGTTACAGGGGGACAGGGGTCTACAATGAGCAGTTCTTC.

The rearrangement joins TRBV28 to TRBJ1-6; D ambiguous. This CDR3 spans 11 amino acids. The V end lost 3 bases, the J end lost 10 bases, and 4 bases lay between the germline ends. Looked up from germline, CDR1 is MDHEN and CDR2 is SYDVKM. The CDR3 is CASSFESPLHF. CDR3 sequence (DNA): TGTGCCAGCAGTTTTGAGTCACCCCTCCACTTT.

This clone has just a few counts. The chain couples TRBV12-5 to TRBJ1-1, with 9 bases lining up with TRBD1. The J segment lost 5 bases and the V segment lost 1 base, leaving 2 bases of the junction unmatched. From germline, CDR1 is LGHNT and CDR2 FRNRAP. The CDR3 covers 14 residues. The CDR3: CASGLAQGATEAFF. The CDR3 DNA reads as TGTGCTAGTGGTTTGGCACAGGGGGCTACTGAAGCTTTCTTT.

This chain joins TRBV9 and TRBJ2-4; a possible D gene is TRBD2 (6 bases). Trimming stripped 0 bases from V and 6 bases from J, with 13 bases between. The CDR3 has 15 residues. CDR1 SGDLS and CDR2 YYNGEE come from the germline V gene. The CDR3 protein is CASSVDGGVGNIQYF. The CDR3 coding sequence is TGTGCCAGCAGCGTAGACGGGGGAGTGGGAAACATTCAGTACTTC.

The genes are TRBV6-1 and TRBJ1-2; 8 bases are a match to TRBD1. Germline V gene data show CDR1 as MNHNS and CDR2 as SASEGT. The CDR3 covers 15 residues. V shed 1 base and J 2 bases; nucleotides not matched to a gene: 3. CDR3 region: CASSEGDRPNYGYTF. The CDR3 nucleotides are TGTGCCAGCAGTGAAGGGGACAGGCCCAACTATGGCTACACCTTC.

This clone was counted between two and nine times. The chain uses TRBV3-1 (or the pseudogene TRBV3-2) and TRBJ2-5; no clear D. V was trimmed by 5 bases and J by 4 bases, leaving 8 bases between them. CDR3 length equals 12 residues. Germline V gene sequence: CDR1 LGHDT, CDR2 YNNKEL (reference sequence). The CDR3 DNA reads TGTGCCAGCAGCGGGCTGGGAGAGACCCAGTACTTC. Amino acid sequence: CASSGLGETQYF.